This T cell receptor (beta chain) was obtained from a study of vaccination effects on CD4 cells after COVID-19 (dated 2022 in TCRdb). With regard to the full study: Post-vaccine samples across the study were collected a median of 72 days after the second dose, with a range of 14 to 241. SARS-CoV-2 spike-specific CD4+ TCR repertoires were compared before and after mRNA vaccination in COVID-19 convalescent patients and in infection-naive vaccine recipients. In the study, cultures from other donors were sequenced using the Oncomine TCR Beta short-read assay on an Illumina iSeq 100. Altogether, some 11 COVID-19 convalescent patients and 4 SARS-CoV-2-naive healthy vaccine recipients made up the full study.

On this clone: Its cognate antigen has yet to be identified. Base qualities are missing; no much larger clone stands one base away.

CDR1 and CDR2 (SNHLY, FYNNEI) derive from the germline V gene. Inclusive of the bounding cysteine and phenylalanine, the CDR3 is 13 residues long. Only CDR3 DNA is held: 39 bases, read in frame from base 1. V loses 7 bases, J loses 5 bases, and the germline ends lie 14 bases apart. Broad study findings and their caveats: The study was limited by a small number of convalescent patients and lacked early post-infection timepoints. Marked clonal contraction was observed in both infection-induced and vaccine-induced clones at late post-vaccination timepoints, consistent with waning T cell responses. In healthy vaccine recipients, vaccine-induced clones were almost all SARS-CoV-2 mono-reactive, with only 1 of 255 being cross-reactive with common cold coronaviruses.

Library preparation was by the immunoSEQ multiplex PCR assay. DNA from the cultured and isolated CD4+ T cells underwent TCR beta CDR3 sequencing. Per the original workflow: Non-productive TCR sequences were removed, reads were trimmed to the CDR3 region, and CDR3s of at least 7 amino acids were retained. Antigen-specific clonotypes were identified with the MANAFEST web app by comparing expansion in peptide wells against reference cultures. Positive clones required FDR<0.05 expansion versus reference and all other wells, odds ratio above 5, and frequency above 0.1% in two replicate wells. Cross-reactive clonotypes were defined as significantly expanded in SARS-CoV-2 spike wells and in at least one common cold coronavirus spike condition. Levenshtein distance calculated with the stringdist R package was used to assess CDR3 similarity, and unrooted trees were constructed with ape in R 3.6.1. TCRdb carries this immuneACCESS record with in-frame sequences only. Its versions omit some clonotypes, under half of them owing to an unresolved V gene in the studies checked, with the rest unexplained. V, J and clone size are those of that table, while D and trimming were read from the DNA. In this sample the table shows tens of thousands of clones, over 70% of which occur a single time. The biggest ten clones account for 1.5% to 1.9% of the sample.

To identify antigen-specific CD4+ T cell clonotypes by their expansion, the ViraFEST assay first stimulated PBMC with viral peptide pools and then applied TCR sequencing. After about 9 days of culture, CD4+ T cells were isolated with the EasySep CD4+ T cell isolation kit. Participants received two doses of either the BNT162b2 or the mRNA-1273 mRNA SARS-CoV-2 vaccine. Negative nucleocapsid antibody results before and after vaccination confirmed that the healthy vaccine recipients had no prior SARS-CoV-2 infection. A few million PBMC per well were cultured in IMDM with roughly 5% human AB serum, about 9.4 IU/ml IL-2 and gentamicin, plus 10 ug/ml peptides. On days 3 and 7, half of the culture medium was replaced with fresh IL-2-containing medium. Unless noted otherwise, every peptide stimulation condition was grown in triplicate wells. PBMC were separated from whole blood using Ficoll-Paque Plus gradient centrifugation and were then either cryopreserved at -140C or used fresh. The spike proteins of SARS-CoV-2 and of the common cold coronaviruses HCoV-NL63, HCoV-OC43 and HCoV-229E were spanned by overlapping peptide pools. The QIAamp micro DNA kit was used to extract genomic DNA from the cultured CD4+ T cells.

The clonotype was recovered from a human donor who received a COVID-19 vaccine. The sample here was CD4+ T cells from PBMCs cultured with HCoV-229E spike peptides, taken after COVID-19 vaccination. The cell subset or site label, as the study defines it: HCoV-229E spike overlapping peptide pool stimulation. Recombination linked TRBV2 to TRBJ1-2, and possibly TRBD1, on 6 matching bases. The sequenced DNA: TGTGCCAGCAAGCGGGACACCGAATATGGCTACACCTTC. This encodes CASKRDTEYGYTF. The full variable domain, completed from the reference TRBV2 and TRBJ1-2 proteins outside the CDR3, reads EPEVTQTPSHQVTQMGQEVILRCVPISNHLYFYWYRQILGQKVEFLVSFYNNEISEKSEIFDDQFSVERPDGSNFTLKIRSTKLEDSAMYFCASKRDTEYGYTFGSGTRLTVV.